The sequence of this T cell receptor (beta chain) was determined in a study of T-cell reconstitution after alpha-beta-depleted transplantation in children. Germline lookup yields CDR1 MDHEN and CDR2 SYDVKM. V gave up 5 bases and J gave up 3 bases; unmatched junction bases: 5. The CDR3 extends over 15 amino acids. Unique molecular identifiers tagged the TCRbeta library. TCRdb passed the PCR reads through MiXCR, listing each CDR3 protein once. This sample has around 140,000 distinct CDR3 sequences, with around 8.5% found just once. Many counts were recorded for this clonotype. This TCR came from a female patient aged 2-9 years who had a stem cell transplant for congenital amegakaryocytic thrombocytopenia, so the T cells may come from the graft donor. The V and J genes are TRBV28 and TRBJ2-7; 12 bases align to TRBD2. Here the sequenced sample was PBMCs, mostly from graft donor cells, taken 180 days after TCRalphabeta/CD19-depleted stem cell transplant. The CDR3 loop is CASSTTSGRIYEQYF. CDR3 nucleotides: TGTGCCAGCAGTACTACTAGCGGGAGGATCTACGAGCAGTACTTC.